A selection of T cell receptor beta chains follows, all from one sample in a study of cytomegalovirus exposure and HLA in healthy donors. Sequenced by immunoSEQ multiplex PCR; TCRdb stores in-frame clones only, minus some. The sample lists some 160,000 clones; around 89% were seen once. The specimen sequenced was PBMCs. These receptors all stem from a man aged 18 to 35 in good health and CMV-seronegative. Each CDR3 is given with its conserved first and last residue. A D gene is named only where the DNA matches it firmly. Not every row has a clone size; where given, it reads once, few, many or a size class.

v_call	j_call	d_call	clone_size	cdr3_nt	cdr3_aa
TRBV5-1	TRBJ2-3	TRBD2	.	TGCGCCAGCAGCTTCCTCCCGGGACTAGCGGGGGGCAAAACTAGCACAGATACGCAGTATTTT	CASSFLPGLAGGKTSTDTQYF
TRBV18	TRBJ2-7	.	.	TGTGCCAGCTCACCAGCCAGCTACGAGCAGTACTTC	CASSPASYEQYF
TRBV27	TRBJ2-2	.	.	TGTGCCAGCACACGGTCCGGGGAGCTGTTTTTT	CASTRSGELFF
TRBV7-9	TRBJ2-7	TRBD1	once	TGTGCCAGCAGCTTAGGGGACAGAGGTTACGAGCAGTACTTC	CASSLGDRGYEQYF
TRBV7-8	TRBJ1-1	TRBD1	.	TGTGCCAGCAGCTTAGGAACCGGGACAGTGAACACTGAAGCTTTCTTT	CASSLGTGTVNTEAFF
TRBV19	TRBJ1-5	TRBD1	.	TGTGCCAGTAGTGGGACAGGGTATCAGCCCCAGCATTTT	CASSGTGYQPQHF
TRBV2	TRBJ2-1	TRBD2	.	TGTGCCAGCAAATCCGGGACTAGCGGTGCCAAGCAGTTCTTC	CASKSGTSGAKQFF
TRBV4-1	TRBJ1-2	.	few	TGCGCCAGCAGCCAAGTCCCCCACGACACGGATGGCTACACCTTC	CASSQVPHDTDGYTF
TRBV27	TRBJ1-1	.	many	TGTGCCAGCAGTTTGGCGATTTCAGGGACTGAAGCTTTCTTT	CASSLAISGTEAFF
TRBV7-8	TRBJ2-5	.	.	TGTGCCAGCAGCGCCCCCGGGGAGACCCAGTACTTC	CASSAPGETQYF
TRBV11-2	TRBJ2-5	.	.	TGTGCCAGCAGCTCGTGGCAGGGGGAGACCCAGTACTTC	CASSSWQGETQYF
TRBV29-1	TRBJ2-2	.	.	TGCAGCGTTGCCGGGTTAGACACCGGGGAGCTGTTTTTT	CSVAGLDTGELFF
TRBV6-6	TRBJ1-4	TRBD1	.	TGTGCCAGCAGCCGGGGACAGGTCGCAACTAATGAAAAACTGTTTTTT	CASSRGQVATNEKLFF
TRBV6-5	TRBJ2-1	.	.	TGTGCCACCTCGCTACGGGAAAACAATGAGCAGTTCTTC	CATSLRENNEQFF
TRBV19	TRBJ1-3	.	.	TGTGCCAGTAGTGACCCCTCCGGAGTAACTGGAAACACCATATATTTT	CASSDPSGVTGNTIYF
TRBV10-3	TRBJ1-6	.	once	TGTGCCACAAAGGGCGGGGATTCACCCCTCCACTTT	CATKGGDSPLHF
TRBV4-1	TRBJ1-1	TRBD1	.	TGCGCCAGCAGCGAAGAAACAGGGGTCGGGACTGAAGCTTTCTTT	CASSEETGVGTEAFF
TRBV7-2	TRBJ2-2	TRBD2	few	TGTGCCAGCAGCCCTAGCGGGAGTTCCGGGGAGCTGTTTTTT	CASSPSGSSGELFF
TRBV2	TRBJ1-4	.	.	TGTGCCAGCAGTGAATGGGGCAGGGTGAATGAAAAACTGTTTTTT	CASSEWGRVNEKLFF
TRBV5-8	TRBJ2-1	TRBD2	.	TGTGCCAGCAGCTTGGATTGGGCTAGCGGGGTACCCAATGAGCAGTTCTTC	CASSLDWASGVPNEQFF
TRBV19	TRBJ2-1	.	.	TGTGCCAGTGGCCCAGGGGGGAACATGCTAGGCAATGAGCAGTTCTTC	CASGPGGNMLGNEQFF
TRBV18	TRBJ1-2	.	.	TGTGCCAGCTCACCAGTCGAGGGAGACTATGGCTACACCTTC	CASSPVEGDYGYTF
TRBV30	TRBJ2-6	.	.	TGTGCCTGCCCGCGGAAGGGGCAAATGAGATCTGGGGCCAACGTCCTGACTTTC	CACPRKGQMRSGANVLTF
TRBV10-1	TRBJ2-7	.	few	TGCGCCAGCAGTGGTACGGGGTTTTACGAGCAGTACTTC	CASSGTGFYEQYF
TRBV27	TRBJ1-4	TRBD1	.	TGTGCCAGCAGTTTCCAGGGGGCGGCTAATGAAAAACTGTTTTTT	CASSFQGAANEKLFF
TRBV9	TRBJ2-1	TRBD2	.	TGTGCCAGCAGCGTAGCTGTGTCTAGCGGGAGGCCCAATGAGCAGTTCTTC	CASSVAVSSGRPNEQFF
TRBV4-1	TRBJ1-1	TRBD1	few	TGCGCCAGCAGCCATGGGGACAGGGGCATGAACACTGAAGCTTTCTTT	CASSHGDRGMNTEAFF
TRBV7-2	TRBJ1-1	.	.	TGTGCCAGCAGCTTATCTACAGGGCGAACTGAAGCTTTCTTT	CASSLSTGRTEAFF
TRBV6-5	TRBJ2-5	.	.	TGTGCCAGCAGTTCCCCGGTTGAGACCCAGTACTTC	CASSSPVETQYF
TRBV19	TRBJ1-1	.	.	TGTGCCAGCGGACAGTTGGGGCAGGGTGAAGCTTTCTTT	CASGQLGQGEAFF
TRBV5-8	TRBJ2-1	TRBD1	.	TGTGCCAGCAGCTCCGGACAGGGAGGTTTTGAGCAGTTCTTC	CASSSGQGGFEQFF
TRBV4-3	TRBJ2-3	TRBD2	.	TGCGCCAGCAGCCAAGTTGGAGGCAGCGGGAGGTCAGATACGCAGTATTTT	CASSQVGGSGRSDTQYF
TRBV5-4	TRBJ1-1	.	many	TGTGCCAGCAGCTTAGGCGGGAACACTGAAGCTTTCTTT	CASSLGGNTEAFF
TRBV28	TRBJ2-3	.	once	TGCGCTCTCTCCGGGGTGAACACAGATACGCAGTATTTT	CALSGVNTDTQYF
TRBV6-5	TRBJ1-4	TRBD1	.	TGTGCCAGCAGTTGGGACAGGCTAAATGAAAAACTGTTTTTT	CASSWDRLNEKLFF
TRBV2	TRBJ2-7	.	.	TGTGCCAGCAGGGGACTCTCGCGTTACGAGCAGTACTTC	CASRGLSRYEQYF
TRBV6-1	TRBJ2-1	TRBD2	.	TGTGCCAGCAGTGAACGACTAGCGGGAGGGCCGGGTGAGCAGTTCTTC	CASSERLAGGPGEQFF
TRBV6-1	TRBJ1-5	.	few	TGTGCCAGCAGTGAAGTGGGAGGTTATCGACCTCAGCCCCAGCATTTT	CASSEVGGYRPQPQHF
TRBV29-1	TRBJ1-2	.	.	TGCAGCGTTGAAGACCCCCCGGGGGGGGGAGGCTACACCTTC	CSVEDPPGGGGYTF